This TCR beta chain was captured by sequencing in a study of blood T cell repertoires in COVID-19. Generated by immunoSEQ multiplex PCR, the TCRdb table keeps only in-frame clones and is missing some. The data hold under 300,000 clones, with 84% observed a single time. Germline values: CDR1 LGHDT, CDR2 YNNKEL (reference sequence). The CDR3 covers 16 residues. The ends lost 4 bases at V and 4 bases at J; junction bases unmatched: 6. Sample: peripheral blood. The rearrangement links TRBV3-1 (or the pseudogene TRBV3-2) to TRBJ1-6, with 8 bases aligning to TRBD1. The clonotype originates from a woman between 40 and 50 years old who had recovered from COVID-19. This CDR3 reads CASSPRTGRYNSPLHF. The CDR3 region has the DNA TGTGCCAGCAGCCCGCGGACAGGGAGATATAATTCACCCCTCCACTTT.